The TCR beta chain under discussion was sequenced for a study of tumor-infiltrating lymphocytes in primary liver carcinoma. Study information: Male and female patients aged 30 to 69 years made up the cohort.

Germline DNA was also extracted, and blood RNA derived from unsorted whole blood. With about 470 ng total RNA as template and a constant-region primer, TCR beta cDNA was made. Each TCR beta library was derived from three nested multiplex PCR rounds that employed slightly modified ARM-PCR. TCRdb reanalysed the multiplex PCR reads using MiXCR and keeps one entry per CDR3 protein. The sample includes almost 200,000 distinct CDR3 sequences, about two thirds seen only once; the top ten take approximately 7%. Note on this clonotype: A junction end diverges from the germline sequence, so it may reflect a read error.

Sample: peripheral blood. The sequence came from a woman aged 55-70 years with primary liver carcinoma and hepatitis B virus infection.

The CDR3 here is CANGPWGGAGFHNEQFF. CDR3 bases: TGTGCTAATGGTCCGTGGGGAGGAGCGGGATTCCACAATGAACAGTTCTTC. This chain connects TRBV12-5 to TRBJ2-1, with 7 bases aligning to TRBD2. Germline V gives CDR1 LGHNT, CDR2 FRNRAP. The CDR3 totals 17 residues. Full variable domain (outside the CDR3, taken from reference TRBV12-5 and TRBJ2-1): DARVTQTPRHKVTEMGQEVTMRCQPILGHNTVFWYRQTMMQGLELLAYFRNRAPLDDSGMPKDRFSAEMPDATLATLKIQPSEPRDSAVYFCANGPWGGAGFHNEQFFGPGTRLTVL.